Below are 29 T cell receptor beta chains sequenced from a single sample in a study of post-analysis software for immune sequencing data. General observations from the study: Comparison of patients with controls showed five or six TRBV segments more frequent in patients, TRBV5-6, TRBV5-1 and TRBV20-1 among them.

Each TCR beta cDNA library carried unique molecular identifiers. TCRdb re-derived calls from the PCR reads in MiXCR, one entry per CDR3 protein. This table holds fewer than 900,000 distinct CDR3 sequences, just over 45% found once. Their specific antigens are unknown. The specimen sequenced was blood. The receptors derive from a girl aged 5-17 years with multiple sclerosis.

The J gene is TRBJ1-2, the V gene TRBV18; 8 nucleotides line up with TRBD1. Germline CDR1 and CDR2: KGHSH and LQKENI. V trimming: 3 bases; J trimming: 4 bases; junction bases outside the gene matches: 10. CDR3 size: 16 residues. CDR3 amino acids: CASSPPGQGALYGYTF. For the CDR3, the DNA is TGTGCCAGCTCACCTCCGGGGCAGGGGGCCCTCTATGGCTACACCTTC.

The chain employs TRBV3-1 and TRBJ2-7; D gene uncertain. The CDR3 has 13 amino acids. Germline V gene data show CDR1 as LGHDT and CDR2 as YNNKEL (reference sequence). Trimming took 1 base from V and 4 from J, leaving 8 bases between them. The CDR3 protein is CASSQGNRYEQYF. CDR3 sequence (DNA): TGTGCCAGCAGCCAAGGGAACAGATACGAGCAGTACTTC.

J is TRBJ2-5 and V is TRBV15, with a tentative D call TRBD1 (5 bases). The CDR3 runs to 14 residues. Germline CDR1 and CDR2: LNHNV and YYDKDF (reference sequence). The V and J ends lost 11 bases and 3 bases respectively, with 19 bases between them. CDR3 bases: TGTGCCGTGGGGCAGGATTACGTGGAAGAGACCCAGTACTTC. Amino acid sequence: CAVGQDYVEETQYF.

This clonotype was detected a few times. CDR3 region: CASSSSGASGSGEQFF. The DNA for the CDR3 is TGTGCCAGCAGCTCCTCCGGGGCTAGCGGGAGCGGAGAGCAGTTCTTC. The chain is built from TRBV11-1 and TRBJ2-1; TRBD2 matches at 10 bases. The V segment lost 4 bases and the J segment 10 bases; nucleotides outside the gene matches: 13. The CDR3 is made up of 16 amino acids. Germline CDR1 and CDR2: SGHAT and FQDESV (reference sequence).

This chain uses TRBV19 with TRBJ2-1; 8 bases are a match to TRBD2. Trimming at V came to 3 bases and at J to 3 bases, leaving 4 bases not matched to a gene. CDR1 is LNHDA, CDR2 SQIVND, per germline (reference sequence). CDR3 length: 15 amino acids. CDR3 loop: CASSIGGDNYNEQFF. CDR3 DNA sequence: TGTGCCAGTAGTATCGGGGGGGACAACTACAATGAGCAGTTCTTC.

In its sample, this clonotype was seen a few times. The genes are TRBV20-1 and TRBJ2-1; D possibly corresponds to TRBD2 (6 bases). This CDR3 comprises 14 residues. V was cut by 3 bases and J by 8 bases, with 17 bases left in between. CDR1 and CDR2 (germline): DFQATT, SNEGSKA (reference sequence). CDR3 sequence reads: CSARILPRDDEQFF. For the CDR3, the DNA is TGCAGTGCTAGGATCCTCCCGCGGGACGATGAGCAGTTCTTC.

In DNA, the CDR3 is TGCAGTGCTCCCCCAGCGGCGGGAGGGGGTAACACAGATACGCAGTATTTT. It yields the protein CSAPPAAGGGNTDTQYF. This sequence joins TRBV20-1 and TRBJ2-3, with TRBD2 matching over 9 bases. This CDR3 has 17 residues. The V gene's germline CDR1 is DFQATT and CDR2 SNEGSKA (reference sequence). Germline trimming cut 5 bases from V and 2 bases from J; bases unmatched to any gene: 14.

This clonotype was detected many times. The V gene is TRBV10-1, the J gene TRBJ1-2; 7 nucleotides match TRBD1. The V gene's germline CDR1 is WNHNN and CDR2 SYGVQD (reference sequence). The ends lost 5 bases at V and 4 bases at J; junction bases unmatched: 7. The CDR3 has 14 amino acids. CDR3 protein: CASSPGGEGYGYTF. The CDR3, as DNA: TGCGCCAGCAGTCCAGGGGGAGAAGGCTATGGCTACACCTTC.

The chain uses TRBV5-1 and TRBJ2-1; D remains ambiguous. V was pared by 4 bases and J by 5 bases, with 10 bases between. The germline V gene encodes CDR1 SGHRS and CDR2 YFSETQ. The CDR3 contains 13 residues. Here the CDR3 DNA reads TGCGCCAGCAGCGCCCGAGAGAACAATGAGCAGTTCTTC. Its protein product is CASSARENNEQFF.

The rearrangement links TRBV29-1 to TRBJ2-7; a possible D gene is TRBD2 (5 bases). From germline, CDR1 is SQVTM and CDR2 ANQGSEA. V shed 4 bases and J shed 7 bases, with 8 bases lying between them. The CDR3 is 10 amino acids. The CDR3 loop is CSVGGNEQYF. CDR3 DNA: TGCAGCGTTGGAGGGAATGAGCAGTACTTC.

J is TRBJ2-1 and V is TRBV28; D is possibly TRBD1 or TRBD2 (5 bases each). Trimming stripped 7 bases from V and 1 base from J, with 14 bases between. From germline, CDR1 is MDHEN and CDR2 SYDVKM. CDR3 size: 15 residues. The CDR3 sequence: CASNQGGFSYNEQFF. In DNA form, the CDR3 reads TGTGCCAGCAATCAGGGCGGGTTTTCCTACAATGAGCAGTTCTTC.

The chain recombines TRBV7-2 with TRBJ1-2, with 7 bases identical to TRBD1. Germline values: CDR1 SGHTA, CDR2 FQGNSA. This CDR3 has 14 amino acids. Germline trimming cut 5 bases from V and 8 bases from J; bases unmatched to any gene: 11. The CDR3 DNA follows: TGTGCCAGCAGCCGGGACAGCCAAGGGGGCGGCTACACCTTC. This codes for CASSRDSQGGGYTF.

This chain connects TRBV20-1 to TRBJ2-7; D not certain. V was clipped by 3 bases and J by 4 bases, with 13 bases between them. The CDR3 runs to 13 residues. In germline, CDR1 is DFQATT, CDR2 SNEGSKA (reference sequence). The CDR3 reads CSASSQDVYEQYF. CDR3 DNA sequence: TGCAGTGCTAGTTCCCAGGACGTTTACGAGCAGTACTTC.

This clonotype has just a few counts. The chain uses TRBV10-3 and TRBJ2-5; D possibly corresponds to TRBD2 (5 bases). The CDR3 sequence is 11 residues long. Germline values: CDR1 ENHRY, CDR2 SYGVKD. V was trimmed by 2 bases and J by 11 bases, leaving 9 bases between them. As DNA, the CDR3 is TGTGCCATCAGTGAGCATGGGGAGCAGTACTTC. Its translation is CAISEHGEQYF.

The V gene is TRBV4-3, the J gene TRBJ2-1; D unresolved. The CDR3 extends over 15 amino acids. From germline, CDR1 is LGHNA and CDR2 YSLEER. Trimming cost V 2 bases and J 0 bases, with 8 bases left between them. The CDR3 bases are TGCGCCAGCAGCCAATATGATATCTCCTACAATGAGCAGTTCTTC. Translation: CASSQYDISYNEQFF.

The CDR3 loop is CSAVSGRSYNEQFF. The CDR3 DNA sequence: TGCAGTGCCGTGAGCGGGAGGTCCTACAATGAGCAGTTCTTC. The J gene is TRBJ2-1, the V gene TRBV20-1, with 9 nucleotides matching TRBD2. Germline V lookup: CDR1 DFQATT, CDR2 SNEGSKA (reference sequence). This CDR3 has 14 residues. V gave up 6 bases and J gave up 1 base; unmatched junction bases: 4.

This clonotype was observed once. The chain is built from TRBV2 and TRBJ2-1; 7 bases fit TRBD2. Germline CDR1 and CDR2: SNHLY and FYNNEI. The V segment lost 7 bases and the J segment 8 bases; nucleotides outside the gene matches: 5. The length of the CDR3 is 12 residues. Here the CDR3 reads CASTERGDEQFF. The CDR3 DNA reads TGTGCCAGCACCGAGCGGGGAGATGAGCAGTTCTTC.

The chain joins TRBV3-1 to TRBJ2-5, with 10 positions matching TRBD2. The end of the DNA is better explained by TRBJ2-7, so the J call may be wrong. Germline V gene lookup returns CDR1 LGHDT and CDR2 YNNKEL (reference sequence). The CDR3 length is 16 residues. The CDR3 bases are TGTGCCAGCAGCCCTTATAGCGGGAGGATACCCTACGAGCAGTACTTC. It is translated as CASSPYSGRIPYEQYF.

The rearrangement links TRBV7-6 to TRBJ2-5, with D perhaps matching TRBD1 or TRBD2 (5 bases each). The CDR3 loop spans 15 amino acids. The germline V gene has CDR1 SGHVS and CDR2 FNYEAQ. Trimming cost V 2 bases and J 5 bases, with 15 bases left between them. Written as DNA, the CDR3 is TGTGCCAGCAGCTTAAGCTCGACGGGACGGGAGACCCAGTACTTC. Residues: CASSLSSTGRETQYF.

Written as DNA, the CDR3 is TGCAGTGCTAGAGATCTGGTGTCTAGCGGATACAATGAGCAGTTCTTC. This encodes CSARDLVSSGYNEQFF. The chain employs TRBV20-1 and TRBJ2-1, with 7 bases fitting TRBD2. CDR1 is DFQATT, CDR2 SNEGSKA, per germline (reference sequence). The CDR3 sequence is 16 residues long. V lost 0 bases to trimming and J lost 4 bases; unmatched junction nucleotides: 9.

This chain joins TRBV6-2 or TRBV6-3 and TRBJ2-2; D unresolved. Germline CDR1 MNHEY, CDR2 SVGEGT. Between the trimmed V and J ends, which lost 2 bases and 3 bases, there was a span of 7 bases. CDR3 length: 14 residues. CDR3 region: CASSYAVYTGELFF. The CDR3 DNA reads as TGTGCCAGCAGTTACGCAGTCTACACCGGGGAGCTGTTTTTT.

The rearrangement uses TRBV6-2 or TRBV6-3 and TRBJ1-1; the match to TRBD1 covers 7 bases. V was clipped by 2 bases and J by 1 base; unmatched bases: 4. CDR3 length equals 15 residues. Germline V gene sequence: CDR1 MNHEY, CDR2 SVGEGT. The CDR3 reads CASSYPRQGNTEAFF. In DNA, the CDR3 is TGTGCCAGCAGTTACCCACGACAGGGGAACACTGAAGCTTTCTTT.

This clonotype came up a few times. The gene calls are TRBV7-9 and TRBJ2-1, with 11 nucleotides matching TRBD2. The CDR3 extends over 16 amino acids. Germline trimming cut 4 bases from V and 9 bases from J; bases unmatched to any gene: 11. Germline V lookup: CDR1 SEHNR, CDR2 FQNEAQ (reference sequence). The CDR3 DNA is TGTGCCAGCAGCTCCCCCGGGACTAGCGGCCGGAGTGAGCAGTTCTTC. It is translated as CASSSPGTSGRSEQFF.

The rearrangement uses TRBV5-1 and TRBJ2-7; 7 bases map to TRBD2. CDR3 length: 13 amino acids. Germline loops: CDR1 SGHRS, CDR2 YFSETQ. The V and J ends lost 3 bases and 7 bases, in that order; junction bases with no gene match: 7. The CDR3 region has the DNA TGCGCCAGCAGCTACGGACTGGGAGGGGAGCAGTACTTC. Its translation is CASSYGLGGEQYF.

There are a few counts of this clonotype. CDR3 nucleotides: TGTGCCAGCAGTTACTCTACGCTTTACAATGAGCAGTTCTTC. This sequence encodes CASSYSTLYNEQFF. The chain uses TRBV6-5 and TRBJ2-1; D gene ambiguous. V lost 0 bases and J lost 4, with 7 bases in between. The CDR3 length is 14 residues. Germline CDR1 MNHEY, CDR2 SVGAGI.

This chain uses TRBV6-5 with TRBJ1-2; 9 bases are shared with TRBD1. The CDR3 is 14 amino acids. Germline-derived CDR1 and CDR2 are MNHEY and SVGAGI. With V trimmed by 6 bases and J by 7 bases, 9 bases remained unmatched. The CDR3: CASSPPGTGSGYTF. For the CDR3, the DNA is TGTGCCAGCAGCCCCCCCGGGACAGGGAGTGGCTACACCTTC.

This chain connects TRBV7-2 to TRBJ2-1, with a weak D call TRBD2 (6 bases). With 4 bases removed from V and 10 bases from J, the gap between germline ends came to 11 bases. CDR3 length: 12 residues. Germline V gives CDR1 SGHTA, CDR2 FQGNSA. The CDR3 sequence is CASSWSGREQFF. DNA for the CDR3: TGTGCCAGCAGCTGGAGCGGGCGGGAGCAGTTCTTC. Filled out from reference TRBV7-2 and TRBJ2-1, the complete variable domain reads GAGVSQSPSNKVTEKGKDVELRCDPISGHTALYWYRQSLGQGLEFLIYFQGNSAPDKSGLPSDRFSAERTGGSVSTLTIQRTQQEDSAVYLCASSWSGREQFFGPGTRLTVL.

This clonotype was recorded a few times. This chain uses TRBV20-1 with TRBJ1-1; no reliable D call. The CDR3 consists of 14 residues. Trimming removed 0 bases from V and 1 base from J, with 9 bases in between. CDR1 is DFQATT, CDR2 SNEGSKA, per germline (reference sequence). The CDR3 DNA reads as TGCAGTGCTAGAGAATTCGACAAGAACACTGAAGCTTTCTTT. Amino acid sequence: CSAREFDKNTEAFF.

The chain combines TRBV12-3 or TRBV12-4 with TRBJ2-1; 11 nucleotides align to TRBD2. The CDR3 spans 17 residues. J lost 6 bases, V lost 8 bases, and 15 bases had no gene match. CDR3 nucleotides: TGTGCCAGCTGTATACTCCCCCCGGGACTAGCGGCCAATGAGCAGTTCTTC. Encoded protein: CASCILPPGLAANEQFF.